One sample yielded the 16 T cell receptor beta chains listed below, sequenced in a study of human T cells and chemical hapten exposure. TCRdb independently ran MiXCR on the 5' RACE reads; one entry per CDR3 protein. The sample holds fewer than 150,000 distinct CDR3 sequences, 15% to 20% seen once. Extraction of total RNA was performed on unfractionated whole blood. These receptors were obtained from a human donor in good health.

Only a few counts were recorded for this clonotype. J is TRBJ1-3 and V is TRBV9; weak D call: TRBD1 (5 bases). There are 16 residues in the CDR3. V was pared by 2 bases and J by 1 base, with 13 bases between. Germline V gene lookup returns CDR1 SGDLS and CDR2 YYNGEE. CDR3 bases: TGTGCCAGCAGCGTGAGACAGTCTTTTTCTGGAAACACCATATATTTT. Residues: CASSVRQSFSGNTIYF.

This clonotype was recorded a few times. The chain's CDR3 is CASSTQTGVYYEQYF. Written as DNA, the CDR3 is TGTGCCAGCAGTACTCAGACAGGGGTATACTACGAGCAGTACTTC. The rearrangement uses TRBV27 and TRBJ2-7, with 8 nucleotides matching TRBD1. This CDR3 comprises 15 residues. Trimming removed 5 bases from V and 3 bases from J; junction bases left unmatched: 9. The germline V gene encodes CDR1 MNHEY and CDR2 SMNVEV (reference sequence).

The CDR3 is CASSFSPGGSTDTQYF. CDR3 DNA sequence: TGTGCCAGCAGCTTTTCCCCTGGGGGGTCCACAGATACGCAGTATTTT. The genes are TRBV7-9 and TRBJ2-3, with D maybe TRBD2 (6 bases). CDR3 length equals 16 residues. The ends were cut back, 3 bases at V and 2 bases at J, with 15 bases in the middle. The germline V gene has CDR1 SEHNR and CDR2 FQNEAQ (reference sequence).

The chain joins TRBV11-2 to TRBJ2-7; tentatively, D is TRBD1 or TRBD2 (5 bases each). The CDR3 length is 13 residues. Germline CDR1 reads SGHAT; CDR2 reads FQNNGV. Trimming took off 4 bases at V and 7 bases at J, with 14 bases between the two ends. Written as DNA, the CDR3 is TGTGCCAGCAGCTGGGACCAAAGAGGGGAGCAGTACTTC. Its protein product is CASSWDQRGEQYF.

The rearrangement joins TRBV28 to TRBJ1-1; a weak D match, TRBD1 (5 bases). Between the trimmed V and J ends, which lost 6 bases and 1 base, there was a span of 21 bases. This CDR3 has 17 amino acids. Germline CDR1 MDHEN, CDR2 SYDVKM. Written as DNA, the CDR3 is TGTGCCAGCAGCAATCCCCAGGGAGCCCGGGGGAACACTGAAGCTTTCTTT. This gives the protein CASSNPQGARGNTEAFF.

This chain uses TRBV28 with TRBJ1-2, with D tentatively TRBD1 (6 bases). This CDR3 has 14 amino acids. Germline values: CDR1 MDHEN, CDR2 SYDVKM. V lost 1 base to trimming and J lost 8 bases, with 14 bases between them. CDR3 residues: CASSLFQGRGGYTF. CDR3 sequence (DNA): TGTGCCAGCAGTTTATTTCAGGGGCGAGGAGGCTACACCTTC.

The chain joins TRBV18 to TRBJ1-3, with TRBD1 as a possible D gene (6 bases). This CDR3 spans 21 amino acids. In germline, CDR1 is KGHSH, CDR2 LQKENI. Trimming removed 4 bases from V and 0 bases from J, with 28 bases in between. The CDR3 bases are TGTGCCAGCTCACACGAGGACGGATGGGCCAGGGGCCAGACCTCTGGAAACACCATATATTTT. Translating gives CASSHEDGWARGQTSGNTIYF.

This sequence joins TRBV12-3 or TRBV12-4 and TRBJ1-5; D is uncertain. Deletions cut 6 bases from V and 1 base from J, with 13 bases between. The CDR3 is made up of 15 amino acids. The CDR3 DNA reads as TGTGCCAGCAGCCCCGAATTACAGAGCAATCAGCCCCAGCATTTT. Amino acid sequence: CASSPELQSNQPQHF.

This clonotype was seen a few times. The chain recombines TRBV19 with TRBJ2-1; no firm D call. Between the trimmed V and J ends, which lost 4 bases and 8 bases, there was a span of 6 bases. Germline V CDR1 and CDR2: LNHDA, SQIVND (reference sequence). This CDR3 spans 11 amino acids. This chain's CDR3 is CASSTRDEQFF. In DNA form, the CDR3 reads TGTGCCAGTAGTACGCGCGATGAGCAGTTCTTC.

This clonotype was detected only a few times. J is TRBJ2-3 and V is TRBV12-3 or TRBV12-4; D could derive from TRBD1 or TRBD2 (5 bases each). Trimming took off 3 bases at V and 5 bases at J, with 18 bases between the two ends. This CDR3 has 16 amino acids. CDR3 residues: CASSFWETVVGDTQYF. CDR3 sequence (DNA): TGTGCCAGCAGTTTCTGGGAGACAGTGGTGGGAGATACGCAGTATTTT.

This clonotype came up many times. The chain uses TRBV12-3 or TRBV12-4 and TRBJ2-4; TRBD2 aligns across 12 bases. The length of the CDR3 is 17 residues. V shed 6 bases, J shed 6 bases, and the junction held 12 bases outside the gene matches. The CDR3 is CASRASSGRARRNIQYF. The DNA of the CDR3 is TGTGCCAGCAGGGCCTCTAGCGGGAGGGCCCGGAGAAACATTCAGTACTTC.

This clonotype showed up just a few times. The V and J genes are TRBV20-1 and TRBJ2-5; D may correspond to TRBD1 or TRBD2 (5 bases each). CDR1 is DFQATT and CDR2 is SNEGSKA in the germline V gene (reference sequence). Trimming took 0 bases from V and 5 from J, leaving 13 bases between them. The length of the CDR3 is 14 residues. CDR3 sequence reads: CSARDSLGAETQYF. The DNA for the CDR3 is TGCAGTGCTAGAGATTCCCTCGGGGCGGAGACCCAGTACTTC.

V usage is TRBV20-1 and J usage is TRBJ2-1; 9 nucleotides line up with TRBD2. The CDR3 covers 16 residues. The germline gives CDR1 DFQATT, CDR2 SNEGSKA (reference sequence). Trimming removed 1 base from V and 3 bases from J; junction bases left unmatched: 7. The CDR3 reads CSARGAGTSLYNEQFF. The CDR3 DNA follows: TGCAGTGCTAGAGGCGCCGGGACTAGCCTCTACAATGAGCAGTTCTTC.

This clonotype was picked up a small number of times. The V and J genes are TRBV6-5 and TRBJ2-7; 9 positions match TRBD2. The CDR3 runs to 14 residues. V lost 6 bases and J lost 7; bases outside the gene matches: 10. Germline assignment: CDR1 MNHEY and CDR2 SVGAGI. CDR3 nucleotide sequence: TGTGCCAGCAGCCTGACTAGCGGAAGGGAAGAGCAGTACTTC. This encodes CASSLTSGREEQYF.

This clonotype turned up a few times. The chain recombines TRBV4-1 with TRBJ1-5; TRBD1 matches at 9 bases. V shed 4 bases and J 2 bases; nucleotides not matched to a gene: 15. The CDR3 consists of 19 residues. CDR1 and CDR2 from the germline V gene are MGHRA and YSYEKL. DNA for the CDR3: TGCGCCAGCAGCCCCGGGGCGGGACAGGGCAAGAGGGGCAATCAGCCCCAGCATTTT. Its protein is CASSPGAGQGKRGNQPQHF.

This clonotype was detected only a few times. V gene TRBV5-5 combines with J gene TRBJ2-1; D remains unclear. Trimming cost V 5 bases and J 2 bases, with 8 bases left between them. This CDR3 spans 13 amino acids. Germline V gene lookup returns CDR1 SGHKS and CDR2 YYEKEE (reference sequence). The CDR3: CASRARTYNEQFF. CDR3 bases: TGTGCCAGCAGGGCCAGAACCTACAATGAGCAGTTCTTC. Full variable domain (outside the CDR3, taken from reference TRBV5-5 and TRBJ2-1): DAGVTQSPTHLIKTRGQQVTLRCSPISGHKSVSWYQQVLGQGPQFIFQYYEKEERGRGNFPDRFSARQFPNYSSELNVNALLLGDSALYLCASRARTYNEQFFGPGTRLTVL.